This T cell receptor (beta chain) originates from a study of T cell changes during pregnancy in multiple sclerosis. Sequencing used immunoSEQ multiplex PCR; TCRdb keeps in-frame clones, though not all of them. The sample shows roughly 69,000 clones, around 90% of them seen only once. Germline V CDR1 and CDR2: SGHNT, YYREEE (reference sequence). J lost 5 bases, V lost 4 bases, and 6 bases had no gene match. The CDR3 has 15 residues. Sample: CD4+ T cells from peripheral blood mononuclear cells, taken in the third trimester of pregnancy. V is TRBV5-4 and J is TRBJ2-7; 13 bases are a match to TRBD2. The sequence derives from a female donor in good health, enrolled as a control in a pregnancy study. The CDR3 nucleotides read TGTGCCAGCAGCCCAGGGACTAGCGGGGCCAACGAGCAGTACTTC. The encoded protein is CASSPGTSGANEQYF.